This TCR beta chain was sequenced during a study of blood T cells in healthy people across ages. Study conclusions and caveats: Long-lived donors exceeded aged donors in naive CD4+ cells and diversity. PBMC samples, being unsorted, prevented any conclusive comparison of naive and antigen-experienced cells.

This clonotype came up a few times. The antigen remains unidentified. The CDR3 has 14 residues. With V trimmed by 6 bases and J by 7 bases, 11 bases remained unmatched. Germline CDR1 and CDR2: MDHEN and SYDVKM. For the second PCR, which ran for about 6 to 11 cycles, a sample-barcoded 5' primer and a J-beta primer mix were used. TCRdb recomputed calls from the 5' RACE reads with MiXCR, one row per CDR3 protein. The data contain about 780,000 distinct CDR3 sequences, approximately 24% of them singletons. These same data were also listed under a study on T cells of mothers and their children.

The receptor comes from a boy aged 10-17 years in good health. The sample was blood. The chain couples TRBV28 to TRBJ1-1, with 7 bases identical to TRBD1. The DNA for the CDR3 is TGTGCCAGCAGCCGAGCTGACAGGGTGGGTGAAGCTTTCTTT. Translating it yields CASSRADRVGEAFF.